This TCR beta chain was sequenced during a study of shared clonotypes between healthy human individuals (dated by TCRdb to about 2020). Background for the entire study: The cohort included a few men and two women between 18 and 49 years of age. The study deeply sequenced blood TCR repertoires of five healthy adults to estimate repertoire size and the extent of clonotype sharing between individuals. Between about 0.9 and 10 billion PBMCs per donor were obtained by leukapheresis. For each donor, three plates each were used for CD4 naive and CD4 memory, two plates were used for CD8 naive, and one plate was used for CD8 memory. Different laboratories and diverse techniques were used to prepare libraries and sequence TCR repertoires, to increase sequencing depth and limit assay-specific biases.

General conclusions and limits of the study: Sampling was restricted to blood, and TCR repertoires in tissues likely differ from the TCR repertoires found in blood. Based on pairwise subsampling, the degree of clonotype sharing among donors was expected to be affected by sequencing depth. About 5% of naive CD4, 3.5% of naive CD8, about 2.1% of memory CD4, and around 0.4% of memory CD8 clonotypes were shared across several donors. Higher generation probabilities were observed for clonotypes shared by all four sorted-subset donors than for non-shared clonotypes. Because the study included only a small number of donors, the genetic and exposure-history diversity represented was limited. Larger estimated clonotype richness was generally found for naive subsets than for memory subsets. Incomplete sequencing was indicated by rarefaction of sorted-subset datasets, despite the large sequencing depth.

With respect to this clone: What antigen it recognizes has not been identified. No base quality values were provided; no much bigger clone lies one nucleotide off.

The donors were healthy, HIV-negative adults with no recently reported acute infections or vaccinations. Every donor was a Caucasian adult living in Nashville, Tennessee, USA. CD4+ T cells were enriched by magnetic negative selection; naive cells were then positively selected on CD45RA, and the negative fraction formed the memory subset. Blood was obtained by leukapheresis, after which PBMCs were separated by Ficoll-Histopaque density gradient centrifugation and cryopreserved in liquid nitrogen vapor phase. Analytical flow cytometry was used to check the purity and quantity of each magnetically sorted T cell population. Genomic DNA was isolated from every sorted fraction and measured by UV absorbance on a Nanodrop 2000c. Using the deep immunoSEQ assay, TCR CDR3 regions were amplified from genomic DNA by multiplex PCR. Extracted genomic DNA from each cell subset was distributed evenly across all wells of several immunoSEQ 96-well plates, and each plate was treated as a replicate. For sorted subsets, approximately 200 ng of genomic DNA, equivalent to 25,000 to 35,000 T cell genomes, went into each replicate PCR. Purified libraries were quantified with a Qubit 3.0 fluorometer, sized on a Bioanalyzer 2100, and re-quantified with the KAPA Library Quantification kit. A separate single-read 150-cycle Illumina NextSeq 550 flow cell was used to sequence each immunoSEQ 96-well plate. In the authors' own workflow: The immunoSEQ output contained only junctional sequences without quality scores, so filtering could not match that applied to full-length reads. Sequences were annotated with PyIR, a Python wrapper for IgBLAST v1.9, and V/J genes and CDR3 were assigned using IMGT germline references. Reads were removed for weak V/J assignments (E-value above 1e-6), missing CDR3, stop codons, out-of-frame junctions, or ambiguous translated residues. V3J clonotypes were defined by identical inferred V gene, J gene, and CDR3 amino acid sequence. To compute the percentage overlap between repertoires, the number of shared unique clonotypes was divided by the size of the smaller repertoire. Richness of each repertoire was evaluated using RTK rarefaction, the Chao1 estimator, and Recon v2.1 estimates of unobserved clonotypes. For all TCRbeta clonotypes obtained by the gDNA method from a handful of donors, generation probabilities were computed with OLGA. Entries here come from immuneACCESS through TCRdb and include only in-frame sequences with V and J called. Some clones fail to appear in such tables; in the studies checked, an unresolved V gene covers under half of the shortfall, and the cause of the remainder is unknown. V and J calls and clone size are as listed in that table; D and trimming were resolved from the DNA. For this sample the table gives hundreds of thousands of clones, of which approximately 95% were detected only once. The ten biggest clones cover about 0.054% of the sample.

V and J are trimmed by 2 bases and 4 bases, and the gene matches miss 15 bases of the junction. Based on the germline V gene, the CDR1 and CDR2 sequences are SQVTM and ANQGSEA. From cysteine to phenylalanine, the CDR3 is 19 amino acids long. The read is trimmed to its CDR3 DNA, 57 bases read in frame from base 1. The sample comprised naive CD4+ T cells sorted from blood. Taken with the paper, the label for cell subset or site translates to: CD45RA+ positively selected. This sequence was found in a woman aged 30 to 39 in good health. The chain couples TRBV29-1 to TRBJ2-1, and TRBD2 matches 12 of the central bases. The nucleotide sequence reads as follows: TGCAGCGTTGAATCTCTGGCTAGCGGGAGGGCCCCATATTACAATGAGCAGTTCTTC. This yields the protein CSVESLASGRAPYYNEQFF.